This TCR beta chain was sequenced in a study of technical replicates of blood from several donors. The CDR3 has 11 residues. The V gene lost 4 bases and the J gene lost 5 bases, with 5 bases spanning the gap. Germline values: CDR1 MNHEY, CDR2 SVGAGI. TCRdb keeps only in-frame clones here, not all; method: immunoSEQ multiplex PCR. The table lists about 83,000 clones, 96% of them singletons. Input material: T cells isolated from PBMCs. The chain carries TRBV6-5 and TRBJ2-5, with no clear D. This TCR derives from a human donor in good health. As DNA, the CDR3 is TGTGCCAGCAGTTCCCAGGAGACCCAGTACTTC. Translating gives CASSSQETQYF.